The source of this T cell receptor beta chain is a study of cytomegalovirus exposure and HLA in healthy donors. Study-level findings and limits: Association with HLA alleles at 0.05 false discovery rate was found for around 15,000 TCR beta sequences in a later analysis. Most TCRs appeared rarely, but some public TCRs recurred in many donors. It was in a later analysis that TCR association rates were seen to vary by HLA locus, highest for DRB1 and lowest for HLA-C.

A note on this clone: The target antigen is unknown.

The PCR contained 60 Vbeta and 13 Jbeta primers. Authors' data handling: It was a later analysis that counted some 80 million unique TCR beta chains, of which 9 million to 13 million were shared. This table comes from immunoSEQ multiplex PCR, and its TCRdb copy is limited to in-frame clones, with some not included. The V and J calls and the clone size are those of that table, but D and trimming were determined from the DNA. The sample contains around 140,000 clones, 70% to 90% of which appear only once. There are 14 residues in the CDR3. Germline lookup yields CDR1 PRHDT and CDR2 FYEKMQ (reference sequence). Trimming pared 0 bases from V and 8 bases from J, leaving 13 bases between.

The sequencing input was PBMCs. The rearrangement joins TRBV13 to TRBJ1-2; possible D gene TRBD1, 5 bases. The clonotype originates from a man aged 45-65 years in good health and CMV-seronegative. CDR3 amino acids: CASSLGRAARGYTF. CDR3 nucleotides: TGTGCCAGCAGCTTAGGCAGGGCAGCCCGGGGCTACACCTTC.